Shown below are 5 T cell receptor beta chains from a single sample sequenced in a study of T-cell reconstitution after alpha-beta-depleted transplantation in children. Unique molecular identifiers were incorporated into the prepared TCRbeta library. TCRdb reprocessed the PCR reads with MiXCR, giving one entry per CDR3 protein. The data show about 690,000 distinct CDR3 sequences, with approximately 17% seen just once and around 0.96% held by the top ten. Specimen: PBMCs from the stem cell graft donor, collected from the stem cell graft. The receptors originated from a human donor who donated a stem cell graft to a child with acute myeloid leukemia.

The genes are TRBV5-5 and TRBJ2-6; D might be TRBD2 (6 bases). Germline lookup yields CDR1 SGHKS and CDR2 YYEKEE (reference sequence). CDR3 length: 17 amino acids. Trimming took off 1 base at V and 1 base at J, with 12 bases between the two ends. The CDR3 DNA sequence: TGTGCCAGCAGCTTGACGGGGGATCGGTCTGGGGCCAACGTCCTGACTTTC. Protein sequence: CASSLTGDRSGANVLTF.

The rearrangement uses TRBV11-2 and TRBJ1-2, with TRBD1 matching over 8 bases. Germline V gene sequence: CDR1 SGHAT, CDR2 FQNNGV. This CDR3 spans 17 amino acids. The V segment lost 3 bases and the J segment 4 bases; nucleotides outside the gene matches: 13. The CDR3 region is CASSLRFMRTGGYGYTF. CDR3 DNA: TGTGCCAGCAGCTTGCGGTTCATGAGAACAGGGGGCTATGGCTACACCTTC.

There are a few counts of this clonotype. The rearrangement joins TRBV12-3 or TRBV12-4 to TRBJ2-6, with 8 bases that match TRBD1. J gave up 0 bases and V 6 bases, and 10 bases lay outside the gene matches. The CDR3 runs 18 residues. The CDR3 here is CASSFRDRLSSGANVLTF. CDR3 nucleotides: TGTGCCAGCAGCTTCCGGGACAGGTTAAGCTCTGGGGCCAACGTCCTGACTTTC.

The CDR3 protein is CASSLAVGDRSNEKLFF. DNA of the CDR3: TGTGCCAGCAGCTTAGCGGTTGGGGACAGGTCTAATGAAAAACTGTTTTTT. The chain is built from TRBV7-9 and TRBJ1-4; 8 bases agree with TRBD1. J lost 3 bases, V lost 0 bases, and 6 bases had no gene match. The CDR3 covers 17 residues. Germline CDR1 and CDR2: SEHNR and FQNEAQ (reference sequence).

This clonotype was recorded many times. V usage is TRBV5-1 and J usage is TRBJ2-7; 7 bases agree with TRBD1. The germline V gene encodes CDR1 SGHRS and CDR2 YFSETQ. CDR3 size: 14 residues. With V trimmed by 0 bases and J by 2 bases, 2 bases remained unmatched. CDR3 region: CASSLDTGAYEQYF. The CDR3 nucleotides read TGCGCCAGCAGCTTGGATACAGGGGCCTACGAGCAGTACTTC.